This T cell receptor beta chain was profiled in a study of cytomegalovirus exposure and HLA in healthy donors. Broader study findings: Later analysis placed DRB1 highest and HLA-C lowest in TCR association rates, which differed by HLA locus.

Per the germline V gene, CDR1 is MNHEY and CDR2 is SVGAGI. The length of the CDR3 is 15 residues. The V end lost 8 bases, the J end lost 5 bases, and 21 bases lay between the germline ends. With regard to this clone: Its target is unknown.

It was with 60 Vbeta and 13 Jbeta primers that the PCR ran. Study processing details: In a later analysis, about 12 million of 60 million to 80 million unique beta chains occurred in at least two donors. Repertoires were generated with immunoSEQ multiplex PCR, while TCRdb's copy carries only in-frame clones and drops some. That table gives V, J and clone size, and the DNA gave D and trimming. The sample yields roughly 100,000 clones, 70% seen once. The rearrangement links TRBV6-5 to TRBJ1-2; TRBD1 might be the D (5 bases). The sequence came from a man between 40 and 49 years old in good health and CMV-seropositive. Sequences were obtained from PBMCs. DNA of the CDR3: TGTGCCAGCCTGCGTGAGAGCAGGGATGGGTATGGCTACACCTTC. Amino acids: CASLRESRDGYGYTF.